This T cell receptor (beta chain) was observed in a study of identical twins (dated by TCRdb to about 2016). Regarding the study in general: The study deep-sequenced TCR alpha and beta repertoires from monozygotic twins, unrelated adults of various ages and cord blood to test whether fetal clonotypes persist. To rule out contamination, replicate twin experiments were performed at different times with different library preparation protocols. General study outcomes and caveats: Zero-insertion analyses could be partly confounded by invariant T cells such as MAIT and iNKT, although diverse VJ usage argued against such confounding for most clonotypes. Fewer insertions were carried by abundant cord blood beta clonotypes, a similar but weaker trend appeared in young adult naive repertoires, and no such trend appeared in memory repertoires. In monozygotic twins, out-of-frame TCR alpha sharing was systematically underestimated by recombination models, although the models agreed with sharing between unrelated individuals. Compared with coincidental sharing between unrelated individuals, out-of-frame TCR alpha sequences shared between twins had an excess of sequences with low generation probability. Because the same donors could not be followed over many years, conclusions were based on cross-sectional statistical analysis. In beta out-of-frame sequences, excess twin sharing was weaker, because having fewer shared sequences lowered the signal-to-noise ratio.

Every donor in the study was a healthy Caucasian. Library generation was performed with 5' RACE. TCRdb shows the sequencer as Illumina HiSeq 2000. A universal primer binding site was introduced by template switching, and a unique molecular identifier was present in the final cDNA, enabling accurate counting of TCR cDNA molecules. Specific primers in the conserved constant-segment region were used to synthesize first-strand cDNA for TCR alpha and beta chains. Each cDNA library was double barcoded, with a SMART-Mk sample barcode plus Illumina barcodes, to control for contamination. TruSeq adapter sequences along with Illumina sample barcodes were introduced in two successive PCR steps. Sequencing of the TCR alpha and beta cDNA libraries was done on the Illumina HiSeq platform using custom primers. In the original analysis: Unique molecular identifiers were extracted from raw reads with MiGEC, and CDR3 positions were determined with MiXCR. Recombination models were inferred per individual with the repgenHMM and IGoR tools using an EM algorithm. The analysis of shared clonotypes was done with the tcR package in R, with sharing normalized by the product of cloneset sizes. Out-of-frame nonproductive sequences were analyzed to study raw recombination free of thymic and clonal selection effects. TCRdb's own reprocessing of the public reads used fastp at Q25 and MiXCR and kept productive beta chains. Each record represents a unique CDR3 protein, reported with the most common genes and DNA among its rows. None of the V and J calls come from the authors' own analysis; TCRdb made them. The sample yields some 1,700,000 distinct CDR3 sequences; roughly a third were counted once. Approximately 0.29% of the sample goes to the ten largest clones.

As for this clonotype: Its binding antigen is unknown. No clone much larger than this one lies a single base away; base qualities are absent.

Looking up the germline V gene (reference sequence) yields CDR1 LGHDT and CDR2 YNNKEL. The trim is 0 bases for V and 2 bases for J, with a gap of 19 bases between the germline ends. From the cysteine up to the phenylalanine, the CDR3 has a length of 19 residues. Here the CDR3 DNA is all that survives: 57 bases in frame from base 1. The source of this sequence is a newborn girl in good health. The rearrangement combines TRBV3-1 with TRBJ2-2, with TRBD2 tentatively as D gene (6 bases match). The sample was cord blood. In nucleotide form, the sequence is TGTGCCAGCAGCCAAGATAGGGCGGGACTCCAACTTAACACCGGGGAGCTGTTTTTT. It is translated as CASSQDRAGLQLNTGELFF.